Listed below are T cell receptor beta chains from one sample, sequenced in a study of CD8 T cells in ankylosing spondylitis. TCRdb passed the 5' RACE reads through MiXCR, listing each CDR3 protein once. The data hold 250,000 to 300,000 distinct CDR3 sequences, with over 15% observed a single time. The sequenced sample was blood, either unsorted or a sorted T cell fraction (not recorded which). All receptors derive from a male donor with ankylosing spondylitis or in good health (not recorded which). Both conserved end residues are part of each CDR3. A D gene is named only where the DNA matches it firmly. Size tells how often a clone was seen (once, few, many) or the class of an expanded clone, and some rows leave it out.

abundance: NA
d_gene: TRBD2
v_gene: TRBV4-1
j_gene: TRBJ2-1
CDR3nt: TGCGCCAGCAGCCAAACTAGCGGGGGGGGGAATGAGCAGTTCTTC
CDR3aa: CASSQTSGGGNEQFF

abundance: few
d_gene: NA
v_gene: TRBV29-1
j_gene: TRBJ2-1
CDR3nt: TGCAGCGTTGAAGTCCTGTACAATGAGCAGTTCTTC
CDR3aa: CSVEVLYNEQFF

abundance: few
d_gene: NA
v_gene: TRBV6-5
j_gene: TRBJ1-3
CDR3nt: TGTGCCAGCAGTTACGGGTCAGAGGCCGACACCATATATTTT
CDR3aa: CASSYGSEADTIYF

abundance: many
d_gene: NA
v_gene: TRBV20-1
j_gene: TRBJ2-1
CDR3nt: TGCAGTGCCGAGATCCTTACAAGGGGAATCTACAATGAGCAGTTCTTC
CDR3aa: CSAEILTRGIYNEQFF

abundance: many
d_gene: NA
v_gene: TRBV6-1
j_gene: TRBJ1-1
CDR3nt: TGTGCCAGCAGTCCCGGGACCACCAGCCCCGAAGCTTTCTTT
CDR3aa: CASSPGTTSPEAFF

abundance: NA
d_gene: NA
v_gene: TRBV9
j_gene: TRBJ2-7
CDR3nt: TGTGCCAGCAGCTCGGGACTGGATAATGAGCAGTACTTC
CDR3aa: CASSSGLDNEQYF

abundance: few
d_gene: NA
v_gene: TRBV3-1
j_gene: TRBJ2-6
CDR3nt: TGTGCCAGCAGCCAGGTTACTGGGGCCAACGTCCTGACTTTC
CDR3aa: CASSQVTGANVLTF

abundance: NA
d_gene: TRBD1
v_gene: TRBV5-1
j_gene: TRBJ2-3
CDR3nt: TGCGCCATCCCACGGGACAGGGTCACAGATACGCAGTATTTT
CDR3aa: CAIPRDRVTDTQYF

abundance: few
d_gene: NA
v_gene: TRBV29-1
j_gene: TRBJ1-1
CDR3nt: TGCAGCGTCTTCGACCAGAACACTGAAGCTTTCTTT
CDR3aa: CSVFDQNTEAFF

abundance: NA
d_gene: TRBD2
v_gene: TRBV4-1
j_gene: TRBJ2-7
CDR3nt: TGCGCCAGCAGCCAGCGACTAGCGGGAGGTTTATACGAGCAGTACTTC
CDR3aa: CASSQRLAGGLYEQYF

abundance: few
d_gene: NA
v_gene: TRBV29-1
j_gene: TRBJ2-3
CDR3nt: TGCAGCGTTGCGGGGGCGGATACGCAGTATTTT
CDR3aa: CSVAGADTQYF

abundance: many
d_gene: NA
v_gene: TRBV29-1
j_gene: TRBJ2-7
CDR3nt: TGCAGCGTTGAAGATTCAACTGAGTACGAGCAGTACTTC
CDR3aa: CSVEDSTEYEQYF

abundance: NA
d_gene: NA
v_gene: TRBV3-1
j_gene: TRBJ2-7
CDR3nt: TGTGCCAGCAGCCATGGATCGTACGGTGGATACGAGCAGTACTTC
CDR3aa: CASSHGSYGGYEQYF

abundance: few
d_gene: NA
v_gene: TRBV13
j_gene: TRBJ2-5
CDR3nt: TGTGCCAGCAGCTTACGTCAGGGGAGGCAAGAGACCCAGTACTTC
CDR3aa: CASSLRQGRQETQYF

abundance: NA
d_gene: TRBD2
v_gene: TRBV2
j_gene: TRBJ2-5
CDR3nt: TGTGCCAGCAGTGGGGTTGGTAGCGGGATAAAGACCCAGTACTTC
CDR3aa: CASSGVGSGIKTQYF

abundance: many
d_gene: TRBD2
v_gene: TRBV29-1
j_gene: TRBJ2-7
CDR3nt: TGCAGCGTTGGTAGCGGGAGGGGCTACGAGCAGTACTTC
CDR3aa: CSVGSGRGYEQYF

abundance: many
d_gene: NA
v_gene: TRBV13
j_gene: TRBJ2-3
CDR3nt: TGTGCCAGCAGCCCTGGACCTAGAGGGGATACGCAGTATTTT
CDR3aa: CASSPGPRGDTQYF

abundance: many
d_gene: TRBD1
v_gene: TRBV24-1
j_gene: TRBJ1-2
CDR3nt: TGTGCCACCAGTGATTCAACGACAGGGGAGGTTGACGGCTACACCTTC
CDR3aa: CATSDSTTGEVDGYTF

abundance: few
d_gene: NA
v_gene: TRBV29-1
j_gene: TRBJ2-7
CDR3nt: TGCAGCGTTGTAAAAGGTAGCGGCCACTACGAGCAGTACTTC
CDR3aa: CSVVKGSGHYEQYF

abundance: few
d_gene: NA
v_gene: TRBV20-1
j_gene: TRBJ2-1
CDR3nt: TGCAGTGCTAGAGATGTACAGGGAAATTACAATGAGCAGTTCTTC
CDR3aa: CSARDVQGNYNEQFF

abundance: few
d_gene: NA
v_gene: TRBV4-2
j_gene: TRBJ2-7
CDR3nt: TGTGCCAGCAGCCCGATTCTTCAGTACTTC
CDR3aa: CASSPILQYF

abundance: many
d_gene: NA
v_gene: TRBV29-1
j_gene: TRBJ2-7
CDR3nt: TGCAGCGTTGACGCAGGGTCCTACGAGCAGTACTTC
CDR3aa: CSVDAGSYEQYF

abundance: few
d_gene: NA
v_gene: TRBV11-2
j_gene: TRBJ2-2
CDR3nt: TGTGCCAGCAGCCTTCACTCGAACACCGGGGAGCTGTTTTTT
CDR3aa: CASSLHSNTGELFF

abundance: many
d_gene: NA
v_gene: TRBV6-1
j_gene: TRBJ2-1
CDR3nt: TGTGCCAGCAGTCCCACGGTCTTCTACAATGAGCAGTTCTTC
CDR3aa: CASSPTVFYNEQFF

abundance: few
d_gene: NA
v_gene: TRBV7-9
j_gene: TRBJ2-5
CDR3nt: TGTGCCAGCAGCTTACAGGGTTTGATCGAGACCCAGTACTTC
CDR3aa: CASSLQGLIETQYF

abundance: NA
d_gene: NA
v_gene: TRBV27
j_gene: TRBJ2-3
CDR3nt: TGTGCCAGCAGGGTCTTTGACACGCAGTATTTT
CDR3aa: CASRVFDTQYF

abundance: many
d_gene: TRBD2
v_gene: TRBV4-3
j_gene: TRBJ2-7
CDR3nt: TGCGCCAGCAGCCAAGCAAGCGGGAGCGATTCCTACGAGCAGTACTTC
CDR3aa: CASSQASGSDSYEQYF

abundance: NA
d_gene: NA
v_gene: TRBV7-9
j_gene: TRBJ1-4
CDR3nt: TGTGCCAGCAGCTTAGAGGGACATTTAACAACTAATGAAAAACTGTTTTTT
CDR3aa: CASSLEGHLTTNEKLFF

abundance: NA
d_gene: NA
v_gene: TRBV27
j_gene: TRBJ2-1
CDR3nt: TGTGCCAGCAGCCCTCGGGTGGCGCGCTCCTACAATGAGCAGTTCTTC
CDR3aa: CASSPRVARSYNEQFF